The 23 T cell receptor beta chains presented below share a single source sample, sequenced in a study of T cells in women clearing cervical HPV infection (dated by TCRdb to 2016 to 2018). Receptor amplification or capture employed the immunoSEQ multiplex PCR assay. Here the immuneACCESS table is served through TCRdb, limited to in-frame sequences with V and J called. Missing clones are a known gap in these copies; in checked studies unresolved V genes cover under half, and the rest lacks a known reason. This sample's records show about 36,000 clones. Of the sample, roughly 3.5% falls within the top ten clones. The sample comprised blood buffy coat. Receptors were obtained from a woman aged 18 to 75 with a cervical HPV16 infection that either progressed to CIN3+ or cleared (not recorded which).

Points on this clone: With the read ending 3 residues before the CDR3 end, the germline J gene is used to fill in that end. The rearrangement links TRBV18 to TRBJ1-3, with D tentatively TRBD1 (6 bases). CDR1 KGHSH and CDR2 LQKENI come from the germline V gene. V lost 1 base and J 0 bases, leaving 16 bases between the germline ends. This CDR3 region has 18 residues. The CDR3 reads CASSPHPGTGSSGNTIYF. The CDR3 DNA, read in part, is TGTGCCAGCTCACCACACCCGGGCACAGGGAGCTCTGGAAACACC.

CDR3 DNA, as far as it was read: TGTGCCAGCAGCTTAGTACAGGGGGTGTCCTACGAG. This sequence encodes CASSLVQGVSYE. The full CDR3 reads CASSLVQGVSYEQYF. The V and J genes are TRBV7-2 and TRBJ2-7; the match to TRBD1 covers 8 bases. The read comes to an end 3 residues before the CDR3 does, leaving the germline J gene to fill in the end. V was clipped by 1 base and J by 1 base; unmatched bases: 3. Germline CDR1 and CDR2: SGHTA and FQGNSA. CDR3 length: 15 residues.

As for this clone: The read gets to within 3 residues of the CDR3 end, and the germline J gene fills in the rest. The chain recombines TRBV28 with TRBJ1-2; D is possibly TRBD1 (6 bases). This CDR3 has 13 amino acids. Germline CDR1 and CDR2: MDHEN and SYDVKM. Trimming took 7 bases from V and 6 from J, leaving 15 bases between them. The CDR3: CASNYRAQDGYTF. The sequenced CDR3 bases are TGTGCCAGCAACTACAGGGCCCAGGATGGC.

As for this clone: The CDR3 end lies 3 residues beyond the end of the read and is filled in from the germline J gene. V usage is TRBV30 and J usage is TRBJ1-2; a possible D gene is TRBD1 (5 bases). The length of the CDR3 is 13 residues. Trimming removed 5 bases at V and 2 bases at J, with 12 bases between. The germline CDR1 and CDR2 sequences are GTSNPN and SVGIG (reference sequence). CDR3 in amino acids: CAWSLGGNYGYTF. The part of the CDR3 DNA that was read is TGTGCCTGGTCGCTGGGGGGGAACTATGGC.

As for this clone: The read stops 3 residues short of the end of the CDR3; the missing end is completed from the germline J gene. The rearrangement links TRBV20-1 to TRBJ1-5, with D possibly TRBD1 on 6 matching bases. Per germline, CDR1 DFQATT and CDR2 SNEGSKA (reference sequence). The CDR3 has 13 residues. Trimming removed 2 bases from V and 7 bases from J, with 12 bases in between. CDR3 bases read: TGCAGTGCTAGATCAGGGGCTGAGCAGCCC. This encodes CSARSGAEQP. The entire CDR3 is CSARSGAEQPQHF.

Concerning this clone: The read comes to an end 3 residues before the CDR3 does, leaving the germline J gene to fill in the end. The sample holds other DNA sequences that translate to the same CDR3. This sequence joins TRBV7-9 and TRBJ2-4; tentative D call: TRBD1 (6 bases). The germline V gene encodes CDR1 SEHNR and CDR2 FQNEAQ (reference sequence). This CDR3 has 13 amino acids. CDR3 DNA, as far as it was read: TGTGCCAGCAGCCCCGCAGGGGCCTATGGT. Translating it yields CASSPAGAYG. The full-length CDR3 reads as CASSPAGAYGQYF.

Note on this clone: Read data end 3 residues before the CDR3 end; the end is taken from the germline J gene. This chain links TRBV6-2 or TRBV6-3 with TRBJ2-1; 11 positions match TRBD2. CDR1 is MNHEY, CDR2 SVGEGT, per germline. V shed 2 bases, J shed 7 bases, and the junction held 4 bases outside the gene matches. CDR3 length: 15 residues. The part of the CDR3 DNA that was read is TGTGCCAGCAGTTACGTAGCGGGGGGGCCAAATGAG. Amino acid sequence: CASSYVAGGPNE. The whole CDR3 sequence is CASSYVAGGPNEQFF.

A note on this clone: The read terminates 3 residues before the CDR3 end, so the remaining end is supplied by the germline J gene. V is TRBV4-1 and J is TRBJ2-7; 8 nucleotides agree with TRBD1. Germline V gives CDR1 MGHRA, CDR2 YSYEKL. The CDR3 has 15 residues. Trimming removed 0 bases from V and 0 bases from J; junction bases left unmatched: 1. The CDR3 region is CASSQDRGLSYEQYF. The part of the CDR3 DNA that was read is TGCGCCAGCAGCCAAGACAGGGGGCTCTCCTACGAG.

As regards this clone: The CDR3 goes on 3 residues after the read ends, and that part is filled in from the germline J gene. The rearrangement joins TRBV20-1 to TRBJ2-7; a weak D match, TRBD1 (5 bases). Trimming cost V 0 bases and J 6 bases, with 9 bases left between them. This CDR3 comprises 12 residues. The germline gives CDR1 DFQATT, CDR2 SNEGSKA (reference sequence). CDR3 sequence: CSARDVGVEQYF. The sequenced CDR3 bases are TGCAGTGCTAGAGACGTAGGGGTCGAG.

Comment on this clone: Read coverage stops 3 residues before the CDR3 terminus; the germline J gene supplies the remainder. The chain is built from TRBV6-2 or TRBV6-3 and TRBJ2-1, with a tentative D call TRBD2 (6 bases). V lost 5 bases and J 7 bases, leaving 12 bases between the germline ends. The CDR3 extends over 13 amino acids. The V gene's germline CDR1 is MNHEY and CDR2 SVGEGT. The covered CDR3 bases are TGTGCCAGCAGTAGCCCGGGGGTAAATGAG. It encodes CASSSPGVNE. The entire CDR3 is CASSSPGVNEQFF.

Remarks on this clone: The read terminates 3 residues before the CDR3 end, so the remaining end is supplied by the germline J gene. The chain employs TRBV18 and TRBJ2-7, with D tentatively TRBD1 (5 bases). From germline, CDR1 is KGHSH and CDR2 LQKENI. CDR3 length: 14 amino acids. Trimming shortened V by 1 base and J by 5 bases, and 12 bases separated the two germline ends. The CDR3 DNA, read in part, is TGTGCCAGCTCACCACAGGGTCAAGGGGACGAG. It specifies CASSPQGQGDE. In full, the CDR3 is CASSPQGQGDEQYF.

As concerns this clone: Read sequence stops 3 residues before the CDR3 end, and the germline J gene provides the missing end. J is TRBJ2-1 and V is TRBV12-3 or TRBV12-4; TRBD2 aligns across 9 bases. The V gene end was trimmed by 6 bases and the J gene end by 8 bases; junction bases not matched to a gene: 11. The CDR3 runs 15 residues. The DNA read from the CDR3 is TGTGCCAGCAGAGCACAGGCTAGCGGGATGTATGAG. Residues: CASRAQASGMYE. The entire CDR3 sequence reads CASRAQASGMYEQFF.

Comment on this clone: One end of the junction varies from germline; a read error may be responsible. The CDR3 end lies 3 residues beyond the end of the read and is filled in from the germline J gene. The chain carries TRBV4-2 and TRBJ1-4; D ambiguous. CDR1 LGHNA and CDR2 YNFKEQ come from the germline V gene. This CDR3 is built from 18 residues. This CDR3 reads CASSPALGVPGRNEKLFF. The sequenced part of the CDR3 DNA is TGCGCCAGCAGCCCTGCCCTCGGGGTTCCCGGGCGAAATGAAAAA.

As concerns this clone: The read falls 3 residues short of the CDR3 end, and the missing part is taken from the germline J gene. The gene calls are TRBV2 and TRBJ2-3; 7 bases fit TRBD1. The CDR3 covers 15 residues. The J segment lost 6 bases and the V segment lost 4 bases, leaving 10 bases of the junction unmatched. Looked up from germline, CDR1 is SNHLY and CDR2 is FYNNEI. The CDR3 region is CASSGSQGPTDTQYF. The part of the CDR3 DNA that was read is TGTGCCAGCAGTGGATCACAGGGGCCCACGGATACG.

A note on this clone: The read stops 3 residues short of the end of the CDR3; the missing end is completed from the germline J gene. The chain combines TRBV30 with TRBJ1-4; the match to TRBD1 covers 8 bases. The CDR3 is 14 amino acids. V shed 3 bases, J shed 5 bases, and the junction held 5 bases outside the gene matches. Germline loops: CDR1 GTSNPN, CDR2 SVGIG (reference sequence). The CDR3 sequence: CAWSDDRGNEKLFF. The sequenced part of the CDR3 DNA is TGTGCCTGGAGCGACGACAGGGGAAATGAAAAA.

To note about this clone: From the germline J gene comes the end of the CDR3, since the read stops 3 residues before it. V usage is TRBV12-3 or TRBV12-4 and J usage is TRBJ2-3, with TRBD1 matching over 8 bases. Trimming cost V 5 bases and J 2 bases; bases outside gene matches: 6. The CDR3 covers 15 residues. CDR3 sequence: CASSPRDRTTDTQYF. CDR3 DNA, as far as it was read: TGTGCCAGCAGTCCGCGGGACAGGACCACAGATACG.

The part of the CDR3 DNA that was read is TGTGCCAGCAGATTAGGGGCAACTGAA. Residues: CASRLGATE. The full CDR3 is CASRLGATEAFF. The chain joins TRBV6-2 or TRBV6-3 to TRBJ1-1; D is perhaps TRBD1 (5 bases). The read is 3 residues too short to cover the CDR3 end, so that end is filled in from the germline J gene. V was shortened by 6 bases and J by 5 bases, with 10 bases between the two germline ends. The germline gives CDR1 MNHEY, CDR2 SVGEGT. The CDR3 has 12 residues.

As concerns this clone: The sequenced fragment ends 3 residues before the CDR3 boundary, so the rest is inferred from the germline J gene. The chain is built from TRBV2 and TRBJ1-1; 9 bases line up with TRBD1. Germline loops: CDR1 SNHLY, CDR2 FYNNEI. CDR3 size: 14 residues. The J segment lost 3 bases and the V segment lost 4 bases, leaving 3 bases of the junction unmatched. The CDR3 reads CASSAGQGYTEAFF. CDR3 bases read: TGTGCCAGCAGTGCGGGACAGGGTTACACTGAA.

The CDR3 DNA, read in part, is TGTGCCAGTAGTTACACAGGAACCTACGAG. It yields the protein CASSYTGTYE. The entire CDR3 protein is CASSYTGTYEQYF. The rearrangement uses TRBV19 and TRBJ2-7, with D possibly being TRBD1 (5 bases). The CDR3 end lies 3 residues beyond the end of the read and is filled in from the germline J gene. This CDR3 is 13 amino acids long. Trimming removed 5 bases at V and 2 bases at J, with 10 bases between. Germline-derived CDR1 and CDR2 are LNHDA and SQIVND (reference sequence).

As concerns this clone: The read ends 3 residues before the CDR3 terminus; that terminus is restored from the germline J gene. V and J are TRBV14 and TRBJ1-6; D not resolved. This CDR3 contains 13 residues. The germline V gene has CDR1 SGHDN and CDR2 FVKESK. CDR3 region: CASSQGLGSPLHF. The part of the CDR3 DNA that was read is TGTGCCAGCAGCCAAGGGTTAGGGTCGCCC.

On this clone itself: Sequencing ends 3 residues short of the CDR3 end; the germline J gene provides the rest. The V call is TRBV19, the J call TRBJ1-4; the D is unclear. CDR1 and CDR2 from the germline V gene are LNHDA and SQIVND (reference sequence). The CDR3 consists of 13 residues. Trimming took 8 bases from V and 7 from J, leaving 14 bases between them. CDR3 sequence reads: CASAKQEREKLFF. The sequenced CDR3 bases are TGTGCCAGTGCAAAGCAGGAACGTGAAAAA.

Points on this clone: From the germline J gene comes the end of the CDR3, since the read stops 3 residues before it. This sequence joins TRBV7-2 and TRBJ1-1, with D possibly matching TRBD1 (6 bases). V was pared by 1 base and J by 5 bases, with 11 bases between. Germline loops: CDR1 SGHTA, CDR2 FQGNSA. CDR3 length: 14 residues. The CDR3 loop is CASSLGDRWTEAFF. The DNA read from the CDR3 is TGTGCCAGCAGCTTAGGTGACAGGTGGACTGAA. The complete variable domain, with remaining parts taken from reference TRBV7-2 and TRBJ1-1, reads GAGVSQSPSNKVTEKGKDVELRCDPISGHTALYWYRQSLGQGLEFLIYFQGNSAPDKSGLPSDRFSAERTGGSVSTLTIQRTQQEDSAVYLCASSLGDRWTEAFFGQGTRLTVV.

Of note for this clone: The read finishes 3 residues shy of the CDR3 end, and the germline J gene is used to complete it. This chain connects TRBV20-1 to TRBJ2-7; a weak D match, TRBD1 (6 bases). The V and J ends lost 6 bases and 4 bases respectively, with 13 bases between them. In germline, CDR1 is DFQATT, CDR2 SNEGSKA (reference sequence). The CDR3 consists of 12 residues. The CDR3 protein is CSARNRVYEQYF. The covered CDR3 bases are TGCAGTGCCCGTAACAGGGTATACGAG.